The subject of this entry is one TCR beta chain. This sample was included in a study of blood T cell repertoires in COVID-19. Looking at the study overall: Acute-phase and convalescent COVID-19 samples originated in the United States, Italy and Spain.

Generated by immunoSEQ multiplex PCR, the TCRdb table keeps only in-frame clones and is missing some. The profile shows approximately 200,000 clones, approximately 89% of them singletons. In germline, CDR1 is MNHNS, CDR2 SASEGT. The CDR3 has 17 residues. V lost 2 bases and J 1 base, leaving 18 bases between the germline ends. The sequenced sample was PBMCs or T cells enriched from blood (not recorded which). The receptor was derived from a woman under 40 who had been exposed to COVID-19. V and J are TRBV6-1 and TRBJ2-7, with D maybe TRBD1 (7 bases). The CDR3 spells CASSEFWQGGRSYEQYF. Written as DNA, the CDR3 is TGTGCCAGCAGTGAATTTTGGCAGGGGGGAAGGTCCTACGAGCAGTACTTC.